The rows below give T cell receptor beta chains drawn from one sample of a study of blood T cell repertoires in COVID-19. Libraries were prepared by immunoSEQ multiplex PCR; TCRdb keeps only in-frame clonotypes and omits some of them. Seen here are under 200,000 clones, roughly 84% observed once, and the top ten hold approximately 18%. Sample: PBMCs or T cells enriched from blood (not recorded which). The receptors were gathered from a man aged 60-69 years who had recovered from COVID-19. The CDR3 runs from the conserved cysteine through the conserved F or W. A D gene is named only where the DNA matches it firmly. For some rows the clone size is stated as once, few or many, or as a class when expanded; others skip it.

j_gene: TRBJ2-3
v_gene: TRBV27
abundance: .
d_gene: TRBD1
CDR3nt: TGTGCCAGCAGTCAAGAACCGACAGGGATTGGAGATACGCAGTATTTT
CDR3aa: CASSQEPTGIGDTQYF

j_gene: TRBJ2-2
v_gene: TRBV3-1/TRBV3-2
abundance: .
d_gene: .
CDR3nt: TGTGCCAGCAGCCCGGGACTCCTGAACACCGGGGAGCTGTTTTTT
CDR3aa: CASSPGLLNTGELFF

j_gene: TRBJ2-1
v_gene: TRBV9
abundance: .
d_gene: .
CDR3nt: TGTGCCAGCAGCGTATTCTTTGTTGAAGGTGATGGGAGCTACAATGAGCAGTTCTTC
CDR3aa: CASSVFFVEGDGSYNEQFF

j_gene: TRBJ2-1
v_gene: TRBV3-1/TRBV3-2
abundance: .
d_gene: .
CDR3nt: TGTGCCAGCAGCCAAAATTTCCTAGAAGAGTTCTTC
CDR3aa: CASSQNFLEEFF

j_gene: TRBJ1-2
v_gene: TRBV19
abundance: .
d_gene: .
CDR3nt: TGTGCCAGTAGTATCGGGGAGGAAGGGTATGGCTACACCTTC
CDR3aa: CASSIGEEGYGYTF

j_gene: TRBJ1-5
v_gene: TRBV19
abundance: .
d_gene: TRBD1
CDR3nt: TGTGCCAGTAGGAAATCGGGACAGGGGTCATCCCATAGCAATCAGCCCCAGCATTTT
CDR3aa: CASRKSGQGSSHSNQPQHF

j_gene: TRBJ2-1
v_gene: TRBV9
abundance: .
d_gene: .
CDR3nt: TGTGCCAGCAGCGACCCAGCGAATGAGCAGTTCTTC
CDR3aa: CASSDPANEQFF

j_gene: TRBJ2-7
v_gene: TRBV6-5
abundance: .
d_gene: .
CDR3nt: TGTGCCAGCAGACCCCTCGTCGGAGGGTTATACGAGCAGTACTTC
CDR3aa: CASRPLVGGLYEQYF

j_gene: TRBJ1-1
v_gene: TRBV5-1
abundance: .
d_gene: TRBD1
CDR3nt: TGCGCCAGCAGCAGACAGGGGATGAACACTGAAGCTTTCTTT
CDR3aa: CASSRQGMNTEAFF

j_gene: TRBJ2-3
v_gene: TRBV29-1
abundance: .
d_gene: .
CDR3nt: TGCAGCGGGGGGGAGATCACAGATACGCAGTATTTT
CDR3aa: CSGGEITDTQYF

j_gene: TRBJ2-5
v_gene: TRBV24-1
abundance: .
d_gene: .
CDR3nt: TGTGCCACCAGTGACCTTAGCAGGGGAGGGCAAGAGACCCAGTACTTC
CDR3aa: CATSDLSRGGQETQYF

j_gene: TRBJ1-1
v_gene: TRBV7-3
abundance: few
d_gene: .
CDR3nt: TGTGCCAGCAGCCTACAGCCGGGGGACCCTGAAGCTTTCTTT
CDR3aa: CASSLQPGDPEAFF

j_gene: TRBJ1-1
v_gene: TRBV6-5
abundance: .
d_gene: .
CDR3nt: TGTGCCAGCAGTTACGTTAGCCAATTGAACACTGAAGCTTTCTTT
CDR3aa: CASSYVSQLNTEAFF

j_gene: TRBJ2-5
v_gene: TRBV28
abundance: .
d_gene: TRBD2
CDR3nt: TGTGCCAGCAGTTTCCCTGGGGGGGAGGATAGAGAGACCCAGTACTTC
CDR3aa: CASSFPGGEDRETQYF